This T cell receptor (beta chain) was sequenced during a study of blood T cell repertoires in COVID-19. Study-wide background: Samples came from the United States, Italy and Spain, spanning acute and convalescent COVID-19.

Participants were aged about 18 to 100 years, lived in about two dozen US areas, and enrolled virtually. Methods used by the authors: Quantification of nucleated cells was approximated via reference gene primer amplification. Profiling relied on immunoSEQ multiplex PCR, and the TCRdb table lists in-frame clones only, not all of them. That table is the source of V, J and clone size, and D and trimming were worked out from the DNA. This table holds a few hundred thousand clones, 70% to 90% found once. Specimen: PBMCs or T cells enriched from blood (not recorded which). The origin of this receptor is a woman between 50 and 59 years old who had recovered from COVID-19.

The CDR3 DNA reads TGTGCCAGCAGTGTAGGGGGGGCCGAAAACTATGGCTACACCTTC. Its protein is CASSVGGAENYGYTF. This chain uses TRBV28 with TRBJ1-2; D may be TRBD1 (6 bases). The CDR3 extends over 15 amino acids. The germline V gene has CDR1 MDHEN and CDR2 SYDVKM. Trimming left V 5 bases short and J 2 bases short, with 15 bases between.